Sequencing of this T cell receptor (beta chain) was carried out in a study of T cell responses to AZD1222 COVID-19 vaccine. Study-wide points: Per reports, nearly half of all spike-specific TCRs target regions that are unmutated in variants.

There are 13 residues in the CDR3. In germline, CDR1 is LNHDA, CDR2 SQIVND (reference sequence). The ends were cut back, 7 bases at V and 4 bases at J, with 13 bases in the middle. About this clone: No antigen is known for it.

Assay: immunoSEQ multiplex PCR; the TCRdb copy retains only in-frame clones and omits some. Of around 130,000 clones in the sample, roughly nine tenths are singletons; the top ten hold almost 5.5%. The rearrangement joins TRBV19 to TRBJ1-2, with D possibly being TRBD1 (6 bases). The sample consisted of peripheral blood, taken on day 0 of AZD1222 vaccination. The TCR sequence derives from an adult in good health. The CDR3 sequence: CASTLGGFYGYTF. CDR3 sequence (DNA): TGTGCCAGTACCCTGGGGGGCTTCTATGGCTACACCTTC.